This entry concerns a single T cell receptor beta chain. The data are from a study of blood T cell repertoires in COVID-19. Study-wide context: The cDNA or gDNA used as material had been derived from T cells, B-cell-depleted T cells, or PBMCs.

In the original workflow: The assay estimated nucleated cells by amplifying reference gene primers. The table came from immunoSEQ multiplex PCR; TCRdb's copy has only in-frame clones and leaves some out. That table supplies the V and J calls and clone size; D and trimming were determined from the DNA. The table lists 200,000 to 250,000 clones, around four fifths of them singletons. The CDR3 is made up of 17 amino acids. Germline CDR1 reads MNHEY; CDR2 reads SVGEGT. The V segment lost 4 bases and the J segment 5 bases; nucleotides outside the gene matches: 12. This clonotype was obtained from a man aged 25-45 years who had recovered from COVID-19. The chain uses TRBV6-2 or TRBV6-3 and TRBJ2-5; 11 bases agree with TRBD1. Sequenced input: peripheral blood. The CDR3 region is CASSSRTGGVRLETQYF. CDR3 sequence (DNA): TGTGCCAGCAGTTCACGGACAGGGGGCGTAAGGTTGGAGACCCAGTACTTC.